This TCR beta chain appears in the sequencing data of a study of neurological immune-mediated disorders. Synthesis of cDNA used 5'RACE (with 10-nucleotide random UMIs). TCRdb re-derived calls from the 5' RACE reads in MiXCR, one entry per CDR3 protein. The table shows tens of thousands of distinct CDR3 sequences, with roughly 15% occurring only once. Time point indicated: longitudinal time-point 1 (baseline). Unsorted libraries came from 2 million PBMCs stored at -80 °C. The CDR3 consists of 14 residues. Germline V gene sequence: CDR1 SGHRS, CDR2 YFSETQ. V was shortened by 0 bases and J by 5 bases, with 8 bases between the two germline ends. This clonotype was observed at least ten times.

Input material: PBMCs. This chain connects TRBV5-1 to TRBJ1-4; D ambiguous. The origin of this receptor is a female donor with HTLV-1-associated myelopathy (HAM/TSP). CDR3 DNA sequence: TGCGCCAGCAGCTTGGGGACGGACAATGAAAAACTGTTTTTT. Its protein is CASSLGTDNEKLFF.